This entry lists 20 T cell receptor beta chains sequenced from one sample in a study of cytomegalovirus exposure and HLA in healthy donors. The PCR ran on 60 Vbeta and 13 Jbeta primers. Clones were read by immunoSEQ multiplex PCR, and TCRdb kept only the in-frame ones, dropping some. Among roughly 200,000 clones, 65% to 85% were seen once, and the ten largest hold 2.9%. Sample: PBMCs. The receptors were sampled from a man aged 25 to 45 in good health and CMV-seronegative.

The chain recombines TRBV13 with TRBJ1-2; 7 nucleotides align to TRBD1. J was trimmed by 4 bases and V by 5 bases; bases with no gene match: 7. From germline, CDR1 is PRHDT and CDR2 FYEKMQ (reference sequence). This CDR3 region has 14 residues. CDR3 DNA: TGTGCCAGCAGCCCGGAGACAGGGCGCTATGGCTACACCTTC. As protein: CASSPETGRYGYTF.

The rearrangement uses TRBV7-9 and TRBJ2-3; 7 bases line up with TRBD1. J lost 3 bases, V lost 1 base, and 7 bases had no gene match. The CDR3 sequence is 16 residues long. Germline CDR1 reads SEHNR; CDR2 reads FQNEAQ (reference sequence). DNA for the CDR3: TGTGCCAGCAGCTTAGAAGGGCCAGGGGGTACAGATACGCAGTATTTT. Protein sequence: CASSLEGPGGTDTQYF.

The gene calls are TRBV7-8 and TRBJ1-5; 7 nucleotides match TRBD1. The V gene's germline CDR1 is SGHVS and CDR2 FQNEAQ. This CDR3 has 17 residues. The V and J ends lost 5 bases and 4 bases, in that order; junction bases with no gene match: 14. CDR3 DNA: TGTGCCAGCAGCCCGGGACAGCCACTCGAGGGGAATCAGCCCCAGCATTTT. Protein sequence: CASSPGQPLEGNQPQHF.

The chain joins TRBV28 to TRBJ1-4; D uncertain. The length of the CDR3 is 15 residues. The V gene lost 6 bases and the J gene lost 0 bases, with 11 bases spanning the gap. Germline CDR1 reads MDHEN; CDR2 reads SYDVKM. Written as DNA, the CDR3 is TGTGCCAGCAGCAAATACTTCTCAACTAATGAAAAACTGTTTTTT. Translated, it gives CASSKYFSTNEKLFF.

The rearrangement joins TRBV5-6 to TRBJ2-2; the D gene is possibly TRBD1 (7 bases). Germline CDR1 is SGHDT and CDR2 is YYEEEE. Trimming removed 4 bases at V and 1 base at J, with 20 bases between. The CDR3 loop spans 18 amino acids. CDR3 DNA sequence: TGTGCCAGCAGCCCGTGGGGGGCGGGACAGCTGAACACCGGGGAGCTGTTTTTT. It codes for CASSPWGAGQLNTGELFF. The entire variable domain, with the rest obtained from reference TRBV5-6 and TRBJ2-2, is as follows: DAGVTQSPTHLIKTRGQQVTLRCSPKSGHDTVSWYQQALGQGPQFIFQYYEEEERQRGNFPDRFSGHQFPNYSSELNVNALLLGDSALYLCASSPWGAGQLNTGELFFGEGSRLTVL.

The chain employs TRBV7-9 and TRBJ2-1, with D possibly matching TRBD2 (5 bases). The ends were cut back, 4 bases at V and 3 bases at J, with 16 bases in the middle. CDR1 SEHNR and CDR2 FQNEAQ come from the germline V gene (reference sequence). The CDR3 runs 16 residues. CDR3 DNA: TGTGCCAGCAGCTCCTCGGGAACGGTCTTCTACAATGAGCAGTTCTTC. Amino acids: CASSSSGTVFYNEQFF.

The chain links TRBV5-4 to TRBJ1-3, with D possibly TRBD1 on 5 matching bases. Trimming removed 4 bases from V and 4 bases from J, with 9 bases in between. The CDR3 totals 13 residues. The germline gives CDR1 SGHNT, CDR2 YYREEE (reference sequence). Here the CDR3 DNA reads TGTGCCAGCAGCGGACAACCGGGAAACACCATATATTTT. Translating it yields CASSGQPGNTIYF.

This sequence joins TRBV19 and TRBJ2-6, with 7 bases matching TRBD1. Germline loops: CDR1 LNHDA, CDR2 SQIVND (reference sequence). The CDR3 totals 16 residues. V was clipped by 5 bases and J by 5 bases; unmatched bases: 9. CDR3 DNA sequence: TGTGCCAGTAGTCCTGAGGGGGCGCGTCGGGCCAACGTCCTGACTTTC. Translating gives CASSPEGARRANVLTF.

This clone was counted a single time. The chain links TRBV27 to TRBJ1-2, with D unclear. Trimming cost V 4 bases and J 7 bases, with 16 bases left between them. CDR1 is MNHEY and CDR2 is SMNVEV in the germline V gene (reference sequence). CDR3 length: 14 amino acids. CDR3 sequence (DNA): TGTGCCAGCAGTTCCCCACCGGACCTAGCTGGCTACACCTTC. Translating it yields CASSSPPDLAGYTF.

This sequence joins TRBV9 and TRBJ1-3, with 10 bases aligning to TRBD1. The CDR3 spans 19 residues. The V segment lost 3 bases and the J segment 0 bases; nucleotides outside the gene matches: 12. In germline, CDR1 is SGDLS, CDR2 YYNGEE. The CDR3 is CASSGLPGTGDISGNTIYF. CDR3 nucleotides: TGTGCCAGCAGCGGACTCCCCGGGACAGGGGATATCTCTGGAAACACCATATATTTT.

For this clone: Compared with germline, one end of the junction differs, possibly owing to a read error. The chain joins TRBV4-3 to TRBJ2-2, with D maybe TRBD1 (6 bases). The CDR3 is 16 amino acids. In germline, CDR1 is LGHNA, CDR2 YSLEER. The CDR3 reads CASSQDRGINTGELFF. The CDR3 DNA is TGCGCCAGCAGCCAAGATAGGGGGATTAACACCGGGGAGCTATTTTTT.

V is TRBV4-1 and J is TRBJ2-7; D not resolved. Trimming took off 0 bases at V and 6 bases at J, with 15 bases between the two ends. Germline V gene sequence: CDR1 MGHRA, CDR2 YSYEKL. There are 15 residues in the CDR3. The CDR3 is CASSQDLDYFGEQYF. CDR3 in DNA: TGCGCCAGCAGCCAAGATCTCGATTATTTCGGCGAGCAGTACTTC.

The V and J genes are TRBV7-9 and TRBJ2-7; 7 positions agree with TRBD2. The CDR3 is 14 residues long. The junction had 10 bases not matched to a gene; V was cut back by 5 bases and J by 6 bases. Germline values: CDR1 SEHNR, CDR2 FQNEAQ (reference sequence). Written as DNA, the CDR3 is TGTGCCAGCAGCATTTTGGCGGGGGTTGGCGAGCAGTACTTC. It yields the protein CASSILAGVGEQYF.

The CDR3 DNA reads as TGTGCCAGCTCACTAACCGGGTACGAGCAGTACTTC. Protein sequence: CASSLTGYEQYF. This chain connects TRBV18 to TRBJ2-7, with D uncertain. Trimming took 4 bases from V and 4 from J, leaving 8 bases between them. The CDR3 is 12 residues long. Germline CDR1 KGHSH, CDR2 LQKENI.

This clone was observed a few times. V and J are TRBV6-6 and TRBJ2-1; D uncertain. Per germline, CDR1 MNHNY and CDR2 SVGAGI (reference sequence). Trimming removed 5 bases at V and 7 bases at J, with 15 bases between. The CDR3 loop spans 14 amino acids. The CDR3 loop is CASSPQDPTNEQFF. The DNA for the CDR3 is TGTGCCAGCAGTCCCCAAGATCCCACAAATGAGCAGTTCTTC.

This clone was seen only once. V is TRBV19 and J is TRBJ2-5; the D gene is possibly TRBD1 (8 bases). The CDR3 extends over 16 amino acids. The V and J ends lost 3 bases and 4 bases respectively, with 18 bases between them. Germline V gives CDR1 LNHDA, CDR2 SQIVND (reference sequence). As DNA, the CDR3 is TGTGCCAGTAGTATCGGACAGGGACTAAGCGGAGAGACCCAGTACTTC. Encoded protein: CASSIGQGLSGETQYF.

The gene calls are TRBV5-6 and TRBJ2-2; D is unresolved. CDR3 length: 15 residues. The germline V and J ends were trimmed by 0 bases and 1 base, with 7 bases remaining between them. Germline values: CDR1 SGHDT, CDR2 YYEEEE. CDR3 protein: CASSLGHQNTGELFF. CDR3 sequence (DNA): TGTGCCAGCAGCTTGGGACATCAGAACACCGGGGAGCTGTTTTTT.

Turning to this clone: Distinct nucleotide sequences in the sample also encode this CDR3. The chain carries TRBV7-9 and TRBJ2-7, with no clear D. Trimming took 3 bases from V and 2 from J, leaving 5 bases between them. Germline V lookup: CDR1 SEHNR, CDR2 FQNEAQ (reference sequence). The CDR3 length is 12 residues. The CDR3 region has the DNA TGTGCCAGCAGCTTGGGCACCTACGAGCAGTACTTC. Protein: CASSLGTYEQYF.

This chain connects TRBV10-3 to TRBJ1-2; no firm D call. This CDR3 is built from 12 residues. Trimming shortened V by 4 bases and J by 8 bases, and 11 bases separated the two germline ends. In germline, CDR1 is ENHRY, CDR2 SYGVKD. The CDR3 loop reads CAISVPSKGYTF. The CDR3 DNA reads TGTGCCATCAGTGTTCCCTCTAAGGGCTACACCTTC.

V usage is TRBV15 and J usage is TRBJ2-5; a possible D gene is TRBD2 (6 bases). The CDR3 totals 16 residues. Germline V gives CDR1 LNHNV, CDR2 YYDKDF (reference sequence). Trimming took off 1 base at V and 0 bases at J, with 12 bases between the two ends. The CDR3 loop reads CATSRVSGAHQETQYF. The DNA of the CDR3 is TGTGCCACCAGCAGAGTTAGCGGAGCCCACCAAGAGACCCAGTACTTC.